Below, 27 T cell receptor beta chains from the same sample are listed, as sequenced in a study of cytomegalovirus exposure and HLA in healthy donors. Primers for the PCR totalled 60 Vbeta and 13 Jbeta. Using immunoSEQ multiplex PCR, the repertoire was profiled, and TCRdb retains in-frame clones only, with some absent. The sample has about 77,000 clones. The sample consisted of PBMCs. These receptors were collected from a man aged 50 to 60 in good health and CMV-seropositive.

V usage is TRBV15 and J usage is TRBJ1-1; 7 positions agree with TRBD1. The CDR3 is 13 residues long. The V gene end was trimmed by 4 bases and the J gene end by 4 bases; junction bases not matched to a gene: 3. Germline values: CDR1 LNHNV, CDR2 YYDKDF (reference sequence). CDR3 residues: CATSTGGSTEAFF. The CDR3 nucleotides are TGTGCCACCAGCACAGGGGGAAGCACTGAAGCTTTCTTT.

The CDR3 nucleotides read TGTGCCAGCTCCTCTCGCTATGGCTACACCTTC. Its protein product is CASSSRYGYTF. This rearrangement joins TRBV6-6 to TRBJ1-2; D gene uncertain. There are 11 residues in the CDR3. The V and J ends lost 8 bases and 4 bases respectively, with 8 bases between them. Germline CDR1 and CDR2: MNHNY and SVGAGI (reference sequence).

The genes are TRBV6-1 and TRBJ2-5; 11 positions match TRBD2. Germline-derived CDR1 and CDR2 are MNHNS and SASEGT. The CDR3 extends over 15 amino acids. The junction had 6 bases not matched to a gene; V was cut back by 5 bases and J by 4 bases. In nucleotides, the CDR3 is TGTGCCAGCAGTCTTAGCGGGGGGGCCTTAGAGACCCAGTACTTC. The encoded protein is CASSLSGGALETQYF.

The chain uses TRBV5-4 and TRBJ2-7; a possible D gene is TRBD2 (5 bases). From germline, CDR1 is SGHNT and CDR2 YYREEE (reference sequence). CDR3 size: 14 residues. Trimming left V 0 bases short and J 3 bases short, with 10 bases between. The CDR3 spells CASSLGRLNYEQYF. CDR3 DNA sequence: TGTGCCAGCAGCTTGGGGAGACTAAACTACGAGCAGTACTTC.

The rearrangement links TRBV28 to TRBJ1-1, with no clear D. Trimming took off 5 bases at V and 7 bases at J, with 5 bases between the two ends. This CDR3 region has 10 residues. In germline, CDR1 is MDHEN, CDR2 SYDVKM. The CDR3 here is CASSGGEAFF. CDR3 DNA: TGTGCCAGCAGTGGAGGTGAAGCTTTCTTT. The variable domain in full, with the rest retrieved from reference TRBV28 and TRBJ1-1, is DVKVTQSSRYLVKRTGEKVFLECVQDMDHENMFWYRQDPGLGLRLIYFSYDVKMKEKGDIPEGYSVSREKKERFSLILESASTNQTSMYLCASSGGEAFFGQGTRLTVV.

V is TRBV19 and J is TRBJ2-5, with TRBD2 matching over 9 bases. Germline V gives CDR1 LNHDA, CDR2 SQIVND (reference sequence). The CDR3 spans 16 residues. Germline trimming cut 1 base from V and 2 bases from J; bases unmatched to any gene: 5. The DNA of the CDR3 is TGTGCCAGTAGTATAGGTAGCGGGGGATCGCAAGAGACCCAGTACTTC. Its protein product is CASSIGSGGSQETQYF. Filled out from reference TRBV19 and TRBJ2-5, the complete variable domain reads DGGITQSPKYLFRKEGQNVTLSCEQNLNHDAMYWYRQDPGQGLRLIYYSQIVNDFQKGDIAEGYSVSREKKESFPLTVTSAQKNPTAFYLCASSIGSGGSQETQYFGPGTRLLVL.

This chain connects TRBV28 to TRBJ1-4; TRBD1 matches at 10 bases. V lost 2 bases and J lost 5; bases outside the gene matches: 2. The CDR3 consists of 15 residues. CDR1 MDHEN and CDR2 SYDVKM come from the germline V gene. The CDR3 DNA reads as TGTGCCAGCAGTTTAGGACAGGGGGGAAATGAAAAACTGTTTTTT. Translated, it gives CASSLGQGGNEKLFF.

The chain combines TRBV25-1 with TRBJ1-2, with TRBD1 identical over 9 bases. Germline assignment: CDR1 MGHDK and CDR2 SYGVNS. The V segment lost 4 bases and the J segment 2 bases; nucleotides outside the gene matches: 11. The CDR3 consists of 17 residues. The CDR3 coding sequence is TGTGCCAGCAGTGCCCGAACCGGACAGGGGAGAAACTATGGCTACACCTTC. This sequence encodes CASSARTGQGRNYGYTF.

CDR3 residues: CASSQEMYSDTIYF. CDR3 sequence (DNA): TGTGCCAGCAGCCAAGAGATGTATTCGGACACCATATATTTT. The rearrangement joins TRBV14 to TRBJ1-3; no clear D gene. CDR3 length: 14 amino acids. Trimming took off 0 bases at V and 8 bases at J, with 11 bases between the two ends. Looked up from germline, CDR1 is SGHDN and CDR2 is FVKESK. Based on the CDR3 plus reference TRBV14 and TRBJ1-3, the full variable domain is EAGVTQFPSHSVIEKGQTVTLRCDPISGHDNLYWYRRVMGKEIKFLLHFVKESKQDESGMPNNRFLAERTGGTYSTLKVQPAELEDSGVYFCASSQEMYSDTIYFGEGSWLTVV.

This rearrangement joins TRBV6-1 to TRBJ1-2; 11 bases map to TRBD1. J was trimmed by 4 bases and V by 6 bases; bases with no gene match: 7. The CDR3 extends over 15 amino acids. CDR1 MNHNS and CDR2 SASEGT come from the germline V gene. The CDR3 loop is CASSTTGTGGYGYTF. CDR3 DNA: TGTGCCAGCAGCACTACCGGGACAGGGGGCTATGGCTACACCTTC.

The chain uses TRBV7-6 and TRBJ2-7; 7 bases match TRBD2. The CDR3 has 18 residues. J gave up 5 bases and V 4 bases, and 20 bases lay outside the gene matches. CDR1 and CDR2 (germline): SGHVS, FNYEAQ. The CDR3 is CASSSQSHTGTMLDEQYF. The CDR3 nucleotides read TGTGCCAGCAGCTCCCAAAGCCATACCGGGACTATGTTGGACGAGCAGTACTTC.

The chain combines TRBV19 with TRBJ2-2; 8 nucleotides align to TRBD2. The CDR3 covers 15 residues. The V segment lost 4 bases and the J segment 4 bases; nucleotides outside the gene matches: 5. Germline CDR1 reads LNHDA; CDR2 reads SQIVND (reference sequence). Here the CDR3 reads CASSTSGGLTGELFF. The CDR3 coding sequence is TGTGCCAGTAGTACGAGCGGGGGCCTCACCGGGGAGCTGTTTTTT.

The rearrangement uses TRBV13 and TRBJ1-4; the match to TRBD1 covers 8 bases. There are 15 residues in the CDR3. V shed 1 base and J 5 bases; nucleotides not matched to a gene: 3. CDR1 and CDR2 (germline): PRHDT, FYEKMQ (reference sequence). The CDR3 loop reads CASSLAGGRNEKLFF. CDR3 DNA: TGTGCCAGCAGCTTAGCAGGGGGCAGAAATGAAAAACTGTTTTTT.

The chain recombines TRBV2 with TRBJ2-1; TRBD2 matches at 13 bases. The CDR3 length is 15 residues. Germline V gene data show CDR1 as SNHLY and CDR2 as FYNNEI. The ends lost 6 bases at V and 6 bases at J; junction bases unmatched: 5. The CDR3 protein is CASRLTSGGTNEQFF. CDR3 DNA: TGTGCCAGCAGGCTGACTAGCGGGGGGACCAATGAGCAGTTCTTC.

This chain connects TRBV11-2 to TRBJ2-1; a possible D gene is TRBD1 (5 bases). V was pared by 3 bases and J by 6 bases, with 9 bases between. CDR3 length equals 13 residues. Germline-derived CDR1 and CDR2 are SGHAT and FQNNGV. The CDR3 bases are TGTGCCAGCAGCTTCCAGGGTCGCAATGAGCAGTTCTTC. Its translation is CASSFQGRNEQFF.

The chain's CDR3 is CASTPLLGDGYTF. DNA for the CDR3: TGTGCCAGCACCCCTCTTTTAGGGGATGGCTACACCTTC. The chain links TRBV9 to TRBJ1-2, with D perhaps matching TRBD1 (5 bases). The CDR3 consists of 13 residues. Per germline, CDR1 SGDLS and CDR2 YYNGEE. The V end was cut by 6 bases, the J end by 6 bases, with 15 bases between.

This sequence joins TRBV19 and TRBJ2-5, with 8 bases fitting TRBD1. Trimming at V came to 3 bases and at J to 3 bases, leaving 12 bases not matched to a gene. From germline, CDR1 is LNHDA and CDR2 SQIVND (reference sequence). The CDR3 length is 17 residues. The CDR3 coding sequence is TGTGCCAGTAGTATTGGGGGTACCGAGACAGGGGAAGAGACCCAGTACTTC. Translated: CASSIGGTETGEETQYF.

This rearrangement joins TRBV29-1 to TRBJ2-1; unclear D gene. V was trimmed by 1 base and J by 9 bases, leaving 10 bases between them. This CDR3 region has 12 residues. Per germline, CDR1 SQVTM and CDR2 ANQGSEA. CDR3 nucleotide sequence: TGCAGCGTTGAAGCCGCTAGTGGTGAGCAGTTCTTC. Translation gives CSVEAASGEQFF.

J is TRBJ2-3 and V is TRBV6-1; 8 nucleotides align to TRBD2. The CDR3 has 15 residues. The junction had 5 bases not matched to a gene; V was cut back by 1 base and J by 5 bases. From germline, CDR1 is MNHNS and CDR2 SASEGT. CDR3 amino acids: CASSEVGLVGDTQYF. CDR3 in DNA: TGTGCCAGCAGTGAAGTGGGACTAGTAGGAGATACGCAGTATTTT.

V gene TRBV6-1 combines with J gene TRBJ2-5, with no clear D. Between the trimmed V and J ends, which lost 2 bases and 2 bases, there was a span of 9 bases. Germline V gene lookup returns CDR1 MNHNS and CDR2 SASEGT. The CDR3 covers 14 residues. CDR3 nucleotide sequence: TGTGCCAGCAGTGAATACGTTACTCAAGAGACCCAGTACTTC. Amino acid sequence: CASSEYVTQETQYF.

V usage is TRBV5-4 and J usage is TRBJ2-7; 9 nucleotides align to TRBD2. Germline CDR1 is SGHNT and CDR2 is YYREEE (reference sequence). With 4 bases clipped from V and 5 bases from J, the junction kept 4 bases outside the gene matches. The CDR3 runs 13 residues. In nucleotides, the CDR3 is TGTGCCAGCAGCCCTAGCGGGATCAACGAGCAGTACTTC. Translation gives CASSPSGINEQYF. Full variable domain (rest looked up from reference TRBV5-4 and TRBJ2-7): ETGVTQSPTHLIKTRGQQVTLRCSSQSGHNTVSWYQQALGQGPQFIFQYYREEENGRGNFPPRFSGLQFPNYSSELNVNALELDDSALYLCASSPSGINEQYFGPGTRLTVT.

V usage is TRBV28 and J usage is TRBJ1-1; 8 bases align to TRBD1. The CDR3 loop spans 16 amino acids. V shed 6 bases, J shed 3 bases, and the junction held 12 bases outside the gene matches. Germline V gene sequence: CDR1 MDHEN, CDR2 SYDVKM. The CDR3 spells CASRHDRGEGYTEAFF. The CDR3 DNA is TGTGCCAGCAGACATGACAGGGGCGAGGGTTACACTGAAGCTTTCTTT.

The chain combines TRBV7-2 with TRBJ2-2; tentatively, D is TRBD1 (5 bases). There are 16 residues in the CDR3. V was shortened by 5 bases and J by 5 bases, with 18 bases between the two germline ends. The germline V gene encodes CDR1 SGHTA and CDR2 FQGNSA. For the CDR3, the DNA is TGTGCCAGCAGCCGTCAAGGGGCGCAAGAGACCGGGGAGCTGTTTTTT. This translates into CASSRQGAQETGELFF. Together with reference TRBV7-2 and TRBJ2-2, the CDR3 gives the full variable domain: GAGVSQSPSNKVTEKGKDVELRCDPISGHTALYWYRQSLGQGLEFLIYFQGNSAPDKSGLPSDRFSAERTGGSVSTLTIQRTQQEDSAVYLCASSRQGAQETGELFFGEGSRLTVL.

The chain has TRBV6-5 and TRBJ2-7, with TRBD2 matching over 7 bases. Germline V lookup: CDR1 MNHEY, CDR2 SVGAGI. J gave up 2 bases and V 4 bases, and 5 bases lay outside the gene matches. CDR3 length: 14 residues. DNA of the CDR3: TGTGCCAGCAGTTCGGGGGAGGGTACCTACGAGCAGTACGTC. Protein sequence: CASSSGEGTYEQYV.

This chain connects TRBV7-9 to TRBJ2-2; 10 bases agree with TRBD1. This CDR3 has 15 amino acids. Germline V gene lookup returns CDR1 SEHNR and CDR2 FQNEAQ (reference sequence). V gave up 10 bases and J gave up 3 bases; unmatched junction bases: 8. The CDR3 sequence: CANVGDRGYTGELFF. As DNA, the CDR3 is TGTGCCAACGTCGGGGACAGGGGTTACACCGGGGAGCTGTTTTTT.

This chain links TRBV6-1 with TRBJ2-2; 7 nucleotides line up with TRBD2. CDR3 size: 13 residues. Trimming took 8 bases from V and 4 from J; bases not matched to a gene: 4. CDR1 MNHNS and CDR2 SASEGT come from the germline V gene. This CDR3 reads CASPREATGELFF. DNA of the CDR3: TGTGCCAGCCCCCGGGAGGCCACCGGGGAGCTGTTTTTT.

This chain joins TRBV18 and TRBJ2-5, with 11 bases fitting TRBD1. Germline-derived CDR1 and CDR2 are KGHSH and LQKENI. The ends lost 3 bases at V and 4 bases at J; junction bases unmatched: 1. The CDR3 has 14 amino acids. In nucleotides, the CDR3 is TGTGCCAGCTCACCGGACAGGGGGCCAGAGACCCAGTACTTC. It is translated as CASSPDRGPETQYF.